The next 26 T cell receptor beta chains were all read from a single sample in a study of cytomegalovirus exposure and HLA in healthy donors. The study ran its PCR with 60 Vbeta and 13 Jbeta primers. Profiled with immunoSEQ multiplex PCR; TCRdb holds only in-frame clones, not every one. The sample records about 100,000 clones, approximately 76% being singletons. Material for sequencing was PBMCs. The receptors stem from a man aged 40-49 years in good health and CMV-seropositive.

This clone was counted a single time. This chain connects TRBV7-2 to TRBJ2-3; unclear D gene. V was trimmed by 8 bases and J by 1 base, leaving 16 bases between them. The CDR3 totals 15 residues. Germline-derived CDR1 and CDR2 are SGHTA and FQGNSA. CDR3 DNA sequence: TGTGCCAGCGCCCGGGTTGGTTTCGGCACAGATACGCAGTATTTT. Translating gives CASARVGFGTDTQYF.

The V call is TRBV2, the J call TRBJ2-2, with D tentatively TRBD1 (6 bases). CDR1 is SNHLY and CDR2 is FYNNEI in the germline V gene. Trimming took 6 bases from V and 3 from J, leaving 11 bases between them. The CDR3 has 14 residues. The CDR3 DNA reads as TGTGCCAGCAGGGGGGACACCGACACCGGGGAGCTGTTTTTT. It is translated as CASRGDTDTGELFF.

V gene TRBV7-3 combines with J gene TRBJ2-1; a possible D gene is TRBD1 (6 bases). The CDR3 totals 15 residues. V gave up 2 bases and J gave up 5 bases, with 13 bases separating them. Germline values: CDR1 SGHTA, CDR2 FQGTGA. The CDR3 DNA is TGTGCCAGCAGCTTACCGGCAGGGGCCCACAATGAGCAGTTCTTC. It translates to CASSLPAGAHNEQFF.

This clone was seen a single time. The genes are TRBV6-5 and TRBJ2-5, with 8 nucleotides matching TRBD2. Germline values: CDR1 MNHEY, CDR2 SVGAGI. V dropped 8 bases and J dropped 2; count of bases not matched to a gene: 7. The CDR3 length is 14 residues. CDR3 sequence: CASARSGKQETQYF. The CDR3 region has the DNA TGTGCCAGCGCTCGTAGCGGGAAGCAAGAGACCCAGTACTTC.

This rearrangement joins TRBV11-2 to TRBJ1-6, with a possible D match to TRBD1 (6 bases). Trimming left V 0 bases short and J 3 bases short, with 6 bases between. Germline CDR1 and CDR2: SGHAT and FQNNGV. This CDR3 spans 15 amino acids. CDR3 loop: CASSLEDSYNSPLHF. CDR3 bases: TGTGCCAGCAGCTTAGAGGACAGCTATAATTCACCCCTCCACTTT.

The chain combines TRBV19 with TRBJ1-2; maybe TRBD1 (6 bases). Trimming shortened V by 7 bases and J by 0 bases, and 15 bases separated the two germline ends. The germline CDR1 and CDR2 sequences are LNHDA and SQIVND (reference sequence). The CDR3 spans 15 residues. The CDR3, as DNA: TGTGCCAGTATCCCGGACAGCCGTTCTAACTATGGCTACACCTTC. Protein: CASIPDSRSNYGYTF.

V gene TRBV5-1 combines with J gene TRBJ2-7; D not resolved. Germline V CDR1 and CDR2: SGHRS, YFSETQ. The germline V and J ends were trimmed by 4 bases and 7 bases, with 6 bases remaining between them. The CDR3 is made up of 10 amino acids. CDR3 region: CASSRDEQYF. The DNA for the CDR3 is TGCGCCAGCAGCCGCGATGAGCAGTACTTC.

The V and J genes are TRBV7-2 and TRBJ1-1; D is uncertain. This CDR3 region has 15 residues. Trimming pared 3 bases from V and 3 bases from J, leaving 14 bases between. Looked up from germline, CDR1 is SGHTA and CDR2 is FQGNSA. This chain's CDR3 is CASSLIAAGDTEAFF. CDR3 in DNA: TGTGCCAGCAGCTTGATTGCGGCGGGCGACACTGAAGCTTTCTTT.

This clone was counted once. The CDR3 coding sequence is TGTGCCAGCAGCACGGGGGGCCCTAGCACAGATACGCAGTATTTT. This translates into CASSTGGPSTDTQYF. The J gene is TRBJ2-3, the V gene TRBV11-3; D perhaps matches TRBD2 (7 bases). The V and J ends lost 5 bases and 0 bases respectively, with 12 bases between them. The CDR3 is made up of 15 amino acids. Germline V gives CDR1 SGHNT, CDR2 YENEEA.

This chain joins TRBV9 and TRBJ1-3; D is unresolved. Trimming stripped 4 bases from V and 0 bases from J, with 17 bases between. Per germline, CDR1 SGDLS and CDR2 YYNGEE. The CDR3 is 17 residues long. Written as DNA, the CDR3 is TGTGCCAGCAGCCCCGAGGGCTATGAACCCTCTGGAAACACCATATATTTT. Protein: CASSPEGYEPSGNTIYF.

The V gene is TRBV7-9, the J gene TRBJ2-1, with D possibly matching TRBD2 (5 bases). This CDR3 is built from 17 residues. Trimming stripped 4 bases from V and 6 bases from J, with 22 bases between. Per the germline V gene, CDR1 is SEHNR and CDR2 is FQNEAQ (reference sequence). CDR3 nucleotides: TGTGCCAGCAGCTCTCGCACTAGTCACCCTCGCATCAATGAGCAGTTCTTC. The encoded protein is CASSSRTSHPRINEQFF.

The genes are TRBV9 and TRBJ1-3; D is unclear. This CDR3 contains 16 residues. CDR1 and CDR2 from the germline V gene are SGDLS and YYNGEE. V shed 4 bases and J shed 0 bases, with 14 bases lying between them. The CDR3 DNA reads TGTGCCAGCAGCCTAGGTGGGCCGATCTCTGGAAACACCATATATTTT. It is translated as CASSLGGPISGNTIYF. The full variable domain, completed using reference TRBV9 and TRBJ1-3, is DSGVTQTPKHLITATGQRVTLRCSPRSGDLSVYWYQQSLDQGLQFLIQYYNGEERAKGNILERFSAQQFPDLHSELNLSSLELGDSALYFCASSLGGPISGNTIYFGEGSWLTVV.

J is TRBJ2-7 and V is TRBV28, with 8 positions matching TRBD1. The CDR3 sequence is 14 residues long. The ends lost 9 bases at V and 3 bases at J; junction bases unmatched: 10. Germline-derived CDR1 and CDR2 are MDHEN and SYDVKM. In DNA form, the CDR3 reads TGTGCCAGTAACCCCAGGGGGCGGGACTACGAGCAGTACTTC. It encodes CASNPRGRDYEQYF. The whole variable domain, filled in from reference TRBV28 and TRBJ2-7, reads DVKVTQSSRYLVKRTGEKVFLECVQDMDHENMFWYRQDPGLGLRLIYFSYDVKMKEKGDIPEGYSVSREKKERFSLILESASTNQTSMYLCASNPRGRDYEQYFGPGTRLTVT.

This sequence joins TRBV5-4 and TRBJ1-4; 8 bases match TRBD1. After removal of 4 bases from V and 1 base from J, the junction contained 3 bases not matched to a gene. Germline CDR1 SGHNT, CDR2 YYREEE (reference sequence). The CDR3 has 15 residues. The DNA of the CDR3 is TGTGCCAGCAGCGACAGGGGCGGAACTAATGAAAAACTGTTTTTT. This translates into CASSDRGGTNEKLFF.

V and J are TRBV2 and TRBJ2-5; possible D gene TRBD2, 5 bases. The germline V gene has CDR1 SNHLY and CDR2 FYNNEI. This CDR3 has 11 residues. Trimming shortened V by 9 bases and J by 5 bases, and 10 bases separated the two germline ends. The CDR3 region is CARKEEETQYF. The CDR3 DNA reads TGTGCCAGAAAGGAGGAGGAGACCCAGTACTTC.

This clone was recorded once. The rearrangement links TRBV7-2 to TRBJ2-1, with D perhaps matching TRBD1 (5 bases). Trimming took 4 bases from V and 5 from J, leaving 15 bases between them. This CDR3 comprises 15 residues. Germline CDR1 SGHTA, CDR2 FQGNSA. CDR3 coding DNA: TGTGCCAGCAGCTCAACTCTGGACACGAACAATGAGCAGTTCTTC. Translation: CASSSTLDTNNEQFF.

The genes are TRBV9 and TRBJ1-3, with 9 bases matching TRBD1. The CDR3 is 14 residues long. Germline CDR1 reads SGDLS; CDR2 reads YYNGEE. V was clipped by 3 bases and J by 5 bases; unmatched bases: 3. CDR3 sequence reads: CASSDGQGRNTIYF. DNA of the CDR3: TGTGCCAGCAGCGACGGACAGGGGAGAAACACCATATATTTT.

The V and J genes are TRBV18 and TRBJ2-7; tentatively, D is TRBD2 (5 bases). The germline V gene has CDR1 KGHSH and CDR2 LQKENI. The CDR3 totals 14 residues. The germline V and J ends were trimmed by 0 bases and 6 bases, with 12 bases remaining between them. The DNA for the CDR3 is TGTGCCAGCTCACCACCGACGATGGGAGCCGAGCAGTACTTC. Protein product: CASSPPTMGAEQYF.

The chain employs TRBV10-2 and TRBJ1-2; D is possibly TRBD1 (6 bases). The CDR3 contains 14 residues. Germline loops: CDR1 WSHSY, CDR2 SAAADI. V lost 3 bases, J lost 2 bases, and 10 bases lay in between. The CDR3 nucleotides read TGCGCCAGCAGTGACAGGGGCAGAAACTATGGCTACACCTTC. Translating it yields CASSDRGRNYGYTF.

V usage is TRBV5-5 and J usage is TRBJ2-7; D gene uncertain. CDR3 length: 14 amino acids. V was shortened by 0 bases and J by 1 base, with 8 bases between the two germline ends. Germline V gene data show CDR1 as SGHKS and CDR2 as YYEKEE (reference sequence). CDR3 loop: CASSLGGLSYEQYF. Here the CDR3 DNA reads TGTGCCAGCAGCTTGGGTGGGCTGTCCTACGAGCAGTACTTC.

The CDR3 nucleotides read TGTGCCAGCAGTGAAGTGGTAGGGGTCAACACTGAAGCTTTCTTT. This codes for CASSEVVGVNTEAFF. The gene calls are TRBV2 and TRBJ1-1; D is possibly TRBD1 (5 bases). CDR3 size: 15 residues. CDR1 SNHLY and CDR2 FYNNEI come from the germline V gene. Trimming took off 1 base at V and 2 bases at J, with 11 bases between the two ends.

The rearrangement joins TRBV9 to TRBJ2-7; D possibly corresponds to TRBD1 (6 bases). Germline V gene sequence: CDR1 SGDLS, CDR2 YYNGEE. This CDR3 region has 15 residues. Trimming took off 2 bases at V and 2 bases at J, with 14 bases between the two ends. The CDR3 loop is CASSVTGTPTYEQYF. The CDR3 nucleotides read TGTGCCAGCAGCGTTACCGGGACACCAACCTACGAGCAGTACTTC.

This clone was picked up one time. This sequence joins TRBV27 and TRBJ1-2; 9 bases fit TRBD1. The CDR3 has 16 residues. Trimming cost V 5 bases and J 5 bases; bases outside gene matches: 12. CDR1 and CDR2 (germline): MNHEY, SMNVEV (reference sequence). The CDR3 bases are TGTGCCAGCAGTCGAACCGGGACAGGGCCTTTATATGGCTACACCTTC. This gives the protein CASSRTGTGPLYGYTF.

This clone was seen a single time. The chain joins TRBV11-2 to TRBJ2-7; TRBD2 matches at 8 bases. Germline V gene lookup returns CDR1 SGHAT and CDR2 FQNNGV. V lost 10 bases, J lost 4 bases, and 18 bases stayed unmatched. The CDR3 sequence is 16 residues long. The CDR3 loop reads CATSKGTAGVSYEQYF. Here the CDR3 DNA reads TGTGCCACCTCCAAAGGTACAGCGGGAGTGTCTTACGAGCAGTACTTC.

As regards this clone: A junction boundary mismatches the germline segment, possibly from a read error. This chain links TRBV29-1 with TRBJ1-2; D not certain. CDR3 size: 11 residues. Germline lookup yields CDR1 SQVTM and CDR2 ANQGSEA. The CDR3 nucleotides are TGCAGCGTCGAAGACCGGAGTGGCTACACCTTC. This translates into CSVEDRSGYTF.

This chain links TRBV13 with TRBJ2-2; 8 bases match TRBD1. The CDR3 sequence is 15 residues long. CDR1 and CDR2 from the germline V gene are PRHDT and FYEKMQ (reference sequence). Trimming took 6 bases from V and 2 from J; bases not matched to a gene: 5. The CDR3 nucleotides are TGTGCCAGCAGAGATGGACAGGGTAACACCGGGGAGCTGTTTTTT. This translates into CASRDGQGNTGELFF.